This TCR beta chain came from a study of T cells after posttransplantation cyclophosphamide. Method: immunoSEQ multiplex PCR; TCRdb's copy keeps in-frame clones and lacks some. Listed for the sample are some 16,000 clones, none seen a single time. Study-level findings and limits: Tissue-infiltrating T cells from skin or gut overlapped little with blood T cells.

This clone was found many times. Its antigen is still unknown. Cyclophosphamide on days +3 and +4 followed busulfan-fludarabine conditioning and a marrow graft. V lost 0 bases, J lost 1 base, and 15 bases lay in between. From germline, CDR1 is MNHEY and CDR2 SMNVEV (reference sequence). The CDR3 covers 17 residues. Material: PBMCs, obtained after allogeneic stem cell transplant with posttransplant cyclophosphamide. The V gene is TRBV27, the J gene TRBJ1-2; D might be TRBD1 (6 bases). The sequence was collected from a female patient aged 30 to 40 who received an allogeneic stem cell transplant from a related donor, was CMV-positive, and had no GVHD. Part of the T cell pool may stem from the graft donor. The CDR3 sequence is CASSLSGRGKGNYGYTF. In DNA, the CDR3 is TGTGCCAGCAGTTTATCCGGCAGGGGAAAGGGTAACTATGGCTACACCTTC.